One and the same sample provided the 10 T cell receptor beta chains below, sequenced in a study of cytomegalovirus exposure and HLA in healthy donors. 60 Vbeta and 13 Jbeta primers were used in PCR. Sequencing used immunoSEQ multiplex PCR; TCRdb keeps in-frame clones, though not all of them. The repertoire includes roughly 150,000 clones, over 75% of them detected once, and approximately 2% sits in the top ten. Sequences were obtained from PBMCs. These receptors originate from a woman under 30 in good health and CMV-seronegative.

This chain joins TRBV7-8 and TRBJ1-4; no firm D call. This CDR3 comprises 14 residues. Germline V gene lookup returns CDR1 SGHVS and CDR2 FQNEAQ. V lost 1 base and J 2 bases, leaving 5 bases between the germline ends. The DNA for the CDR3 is TGTGCCAGCAGCTTAGATCCGACTAATGAAAAACTGTTTTTT. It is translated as CASSLDPTNEKLFF. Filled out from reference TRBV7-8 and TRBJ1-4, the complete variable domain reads GAGVSQSPRYKVAKRGQDVALRCDPISGHVSLFWYQQALGQGPEFLTYFQNEAQLDKSGLPSDRFFAERPEGSVSTLKIQRTQQEDSAVYLCASSLDPTNEKLFFGSGTQLSVL.

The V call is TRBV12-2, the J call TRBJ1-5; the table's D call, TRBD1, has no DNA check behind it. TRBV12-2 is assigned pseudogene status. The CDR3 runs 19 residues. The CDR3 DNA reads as TGTGCAAGTCGCTTAGCCTTAAACCTTGGACAGCCCGATAATCAGCCCCAGCATTTT. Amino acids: CASRLALNLGQPDNQPQHF.

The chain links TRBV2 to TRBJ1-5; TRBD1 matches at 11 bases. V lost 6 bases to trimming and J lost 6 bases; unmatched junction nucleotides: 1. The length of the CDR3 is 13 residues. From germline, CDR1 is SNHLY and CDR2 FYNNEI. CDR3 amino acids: CASRDRGLQPQHF. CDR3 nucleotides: TGTGCCAGCAGGGACAGGGGGCTTCAGCCCCAGCATTTT.

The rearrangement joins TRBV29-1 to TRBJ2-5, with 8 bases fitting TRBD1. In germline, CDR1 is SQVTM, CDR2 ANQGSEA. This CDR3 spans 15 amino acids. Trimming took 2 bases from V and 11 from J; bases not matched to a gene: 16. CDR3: CSVELSGTGGEEQYF. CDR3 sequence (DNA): TGCAGCGTTGAACTATCCGGGACAGGCGGGGAAGAGCAGTACTTC.

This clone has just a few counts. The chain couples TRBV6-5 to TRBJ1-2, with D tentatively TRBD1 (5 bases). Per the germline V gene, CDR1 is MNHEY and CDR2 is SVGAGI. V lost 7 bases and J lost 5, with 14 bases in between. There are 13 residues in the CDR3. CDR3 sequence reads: CASTIGGEYGYTF. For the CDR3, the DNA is TGTGCCAGCACTATCGGGGGTGAATATGGCTACACCTTC.

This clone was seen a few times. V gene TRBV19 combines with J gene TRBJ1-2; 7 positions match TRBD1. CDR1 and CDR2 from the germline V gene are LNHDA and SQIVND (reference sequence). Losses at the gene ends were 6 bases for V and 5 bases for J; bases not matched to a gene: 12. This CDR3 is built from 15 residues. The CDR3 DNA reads TGTGCCAGTAGGGACTCACTGGGACAGTTGTATGGCTACACCTTC. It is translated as CASRDSLGQLYGYTF. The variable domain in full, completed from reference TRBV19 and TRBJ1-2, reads DGGITQSPKYLFRKEGQNVTLSCEQNLNHDAMYWYRQDPGQGLRLIYYSQIVNDFQKGDIAEGYSVSREKKESFPLTVTSAQKNPTAFYLCASRDSLGQLYGYTFGSGTRLTVV.

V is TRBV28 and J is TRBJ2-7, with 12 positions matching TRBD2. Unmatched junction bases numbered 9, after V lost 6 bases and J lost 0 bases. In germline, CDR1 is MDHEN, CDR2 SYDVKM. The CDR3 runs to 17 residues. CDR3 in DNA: TGTGCCAGCAGATCACCCGGACTAGCGGGACTCTCCTACGAGCAGTACTTC. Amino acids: CASRSPGLAGLSYEQYF.

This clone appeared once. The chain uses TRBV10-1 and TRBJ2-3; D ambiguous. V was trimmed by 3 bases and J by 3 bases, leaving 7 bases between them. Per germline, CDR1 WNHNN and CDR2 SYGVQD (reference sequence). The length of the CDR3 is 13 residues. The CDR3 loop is CASSEVATDTQYF. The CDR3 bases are TGCGCCAGCAGTGAAGTCGCGACAGATACGCAGTATTTT.

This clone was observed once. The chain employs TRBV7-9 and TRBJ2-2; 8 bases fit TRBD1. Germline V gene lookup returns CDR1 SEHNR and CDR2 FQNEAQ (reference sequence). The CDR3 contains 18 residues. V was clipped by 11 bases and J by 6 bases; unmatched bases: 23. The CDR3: CAALGDRDRSTGSGELFF. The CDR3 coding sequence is TGTGCCGCCTTGGGGGACCGGGACAGGTCAACCGGCTCCGGGGAGCTGTTTTTT.

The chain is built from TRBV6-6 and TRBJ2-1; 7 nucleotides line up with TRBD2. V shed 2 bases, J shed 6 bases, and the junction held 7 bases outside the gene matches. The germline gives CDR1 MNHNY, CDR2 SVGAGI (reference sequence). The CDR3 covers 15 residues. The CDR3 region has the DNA TGTGCCAGCAGTTACAGCGGCGGGAGAGTCAATGAGCAGTTCTTC. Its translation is CASSYSGGRVNEQFF.